This is a list of T cell receptor beta chains from one sample in a study of T cell responses to AZD1222 COVID-19 vaccine. Profiling relied on immunoSEQ multiplex PCR, and the TCRdb table lists in-frame clones only, not all of them. The table includes 150,000 or so clones, about 92% detected once. Sample: peripheral blood, taken on day 0 of AZD1222 vaccination. These receptors were collected from an adult in good health. Each CDR3 is given with its conserved first and last residue. Each record gives: V gene, J gene, D gene, clone size, CDR3 DNA, CDR3 protein. A D gene is named only where the DNA matches it firmly. For some rows the clone size is stated as once, few or many, or as a class when expanded; others skip it.

TRBV9	TRBJ1-1	NA	NA	TGTGCCAGCAGCGTAGGGGGGGACACTGAAGCTTTCTTT	CASSVGGDTEAFF
TRBV6-5	TRBJ2-1	NA	NA	TGTGCCTCCAGAGCACGGGGGATCTCCTACAATGAGCAGTTCTTC	CASRARGISYNEQFF
TRBV4-3	TRBJ1-2	TRBD1	NA	TGCGCCAGCAGCCAGGACAGGGTTGCAGGGTATGGCTACACCTTC	CASSQDRVAGYGYTF
TRBV28	TRBJ1-1	NA	NA	TGTGCCAGCAGCGTCAGGAAGGGAGCCACTGAAGCTTTCTTT	CASSVRKGATEAFF
TRBV3-1/TRBV3-2	TRBJ2-7	NA	NA	TGTGCCAGCAGCCAAGGGCCGACCTACGAGCAGTACTTC	CASSQGPTYEQYF
TRBV9	TRBJ2-3	TRBD2	NA	TGTGCCAGCAAGCGGGGGGCAGGCTCAGATACGCAGTATTTT	CASKRGAGSDTQYF
TRBV28	TRBJ1-1	NA	NA	TGTGCCAGCAGTTTATCAGAGAACACTGAAGCTTTCTTT	CASSLSENTEAFF
TRBV6-2/TRBV6-3	TRBJ2-2	NA	once	TGTGCCAGCAGTGGAATAACCGGGGAGCTGTTTTTT	CASSGITGELFF
TRBV23-1	TRBJ2-5	TRBD1	NA	TGCGCCAGCAGTCAATCCTTGGACAGGGTTCACGAGACCCAGTACTTC	CASSQSLDRVHETQYF
TRBV11-3	TRBJ2-1	NA	NA	TGTGCCAGCAGCTTAGTGACAGCTGAGCAGTTCTTC	CASSLVTAEQFF
TRBV6-2/TRBV6-3	TRBJ2-2	TRBD1	NA	TGTGCCAGCAGCCAATCAAGGACAGGGCCCCCCGGGGAGCTGTTTTTT	CASSQSRTGPPGELFF
TRBV5-6	TRBJ2-1	TRBD2	NA	TGTGCCAGCAGCTTGTTCGGGGGGGATTCCTACAATGAGCAGTTCTTC	CASSLFGGDSYNEQFF
TRBV7-6	TRBJ1-5	NA	NA	TGTGCCAGCAGCCCGGGCGTGGGGGCGTATAGCAATCAGCCCCAGCATTTT	CASSPGVGAYSNQPQHF
TRBV7-2	TRBJ2-7	NA	once	TGTGCCAGCAGCCCCCAGTACGAGCAGTACTTC	CASSPQYEQYF
TRBV18	TRBJ1-6	NA	NA	TGTGCCAGCTCACCACAAGGGGACCCTAATTCACCCCTCCACTTT	CASSPQGDPNSPLHF
TRBV12-5	TRBJ2-1	NA	NA	TGTGCTAGTGGTTTGGTACTGGGGACATACTACAATGAGCAGTTCTTC	CASGLVLGTYYNEQFF
TRBV10-2	TRBJ1-5	NA	NA	TGCGCCAGCAGTGAGAGCGTTGCTGGGTTGCCCCAGCATTTT	CASSESVAGLPQHF
TRBV28	TRBJ1-2	TRBD1	NA	TGTGCCAGCAGTTTAACAGGGGGGTCCTATGGCTACACCTTC	CASSLTGGSYGYTF
TRBV11-2	TRBJ2-2	NA	NA	TGTGCCAGCAGCCCGGGGTCTAGCGCCGGGGAGCTGTTTTTT	CASSPGSSAGELFF
TRBV29-1	TRBJ1-3	TRBD1	NA	TGCAGCGTTGAATCTGGAGGGGGCGTTGGAAACACCATATATTTT	CSVESGGGVGNTIYF